This TCR beta chain was observed in a study of beta chain features in type 1 diabetes. In germline, CDR1 is SNHLY, CDR2 FYNNEI. The CDR3 extends over 13 amino acids. The V gene lost 4 bases and the J gene lost 0 bases, with 6 bases spanning the gap. Every bit of the isolated RNA underwent reverse transcription, so sequencing read expressed TCRB transcripts. Sequencing used immunoSEQ multiplex PCR; TCRdb keeps in-frame clones, though not all of them. The sample has fewer than 900,000 clones, roughly 15% seen once. This clone was counted only a few times. The receptor was derived from a woman aged 18-29 years in good health. The material sequenced was naive CD4+ T cells from blood. V and J are TRBV2 and TRBJ1-1, with D unresolved. Written as DNA, the CDR3 is TGTGCCAGCAGTGCGGATCTGAACACTGAAGCTTTCTTT. Protein product: CASSADLNTEAFF.